This is a list of T cell receptor beta chains from one sample in a study of early T cells in non-severe SARS-CoV-2 infection. From the 5' RACE reads, TCRdb called clonotypes with MiXCR, one entry per CDR3 protein. The table lists approximately 85,000 distinct CDR3 sequences, around 12% of them singletons, with over 6% in the top ten. The sample taken for sequencing was whole blood. These receptors all come from an adult who was a healthcare worker with PCR-confirmed SARS-CoV-2 infection or an uninfected control (not recorded which). Each CDR3 is given with its conserved first and last residue. The D gene is left open where the match is weak. Only some rows state a clone size, as once, few, many or a class for expanded clones.

-	-	TRBV25-1	TRBJ1-4	CASSEPQGFEKLFF	TGTGCCAGCAGTGAGCCTCAGGGATTTGAAAAACTGTTTTTT
TRBD1	-	TRBV7-8	TRBJ1-3	CASSLAGLGGQNTIYF	TGTGCCAGCAGCTTAGCGGGTTTAGGGGGCCAGAACACCATATATTTT
TRBD1	many	TRBV19	TRBJ1-5	CASSTTGTGNQPQHF	TGTGCCAGTAGTACGACCGGGACAGGTAATCAGCCCCAGCATTTT
-	-	TRBV7-2	TRBJ2-2	CASTRNPTGELFF	TGTGCCAGCACCAGGAACCCCACCGGGGAGCTGTTTTTT
-	-	TRBV30	TRBJ2-2	CAWNSGLNTGELFF	TGTGCCTGGAATAGCGGACTGAACACCGGGGAGCTGTTTTTT
-	few	TRBV12-3/TRBV12-4	TRBJ1-2	CASSLDVTVYGYTF	TGTGCCAGCAGTTTAGATGTGACAGTCTATGGCTACACCTTC
-	few	TRBV29-1	TRBJ2-3	CSVEGAADTQYF	TGCAGCGTTGAAGGGGCGGCAGATACGCAGTATTTT
-	-	TRBV5-1	TRBJ2-3	CASSPEGSTDTQYF	TGCGCCAGCAGCCCCGAAGGGAGCACAGATACGCAGTATTTT
-	few	TRBV5-1	TRBJ2-6	CASSLASQDQSGANVLTF	TGCGCCAGCAGCTTGGCCTCTCAGGACCAGTCTGGGGCCAACGTCCTGACTTTC
TRBD2	many	TRBV4-2	TRBJ2-1	CASSQGTSGSPEQFF	TGTGCCAGCAGCCAAGGGACTAGCGGGAGCCCTGAGCAGTTCTTC
-	-	TRBV20-1	TRBJ1-1	CSARDQWGTEAFF	TGCAGTGCTAGAGATCAATGGGGCACTGAAGCTTTCTTT
-	many	TRBV6-2/TRBV6-3	TRBJ2-7	CASSYRTVYEQYF	TGTGCCAGCAGTTACCGGACAGTCTACGAGCAGTACTTC
TRBD1	-	TRBV4-2	TRBJ1-1	CASSQDRGRTEAFF	TGTGCCAGCAGCCAGGACAGGGGGCGCACTGAAGCTTTCTTT
-	-	TRBV28	TRBJ1-2	CASSLGGGVNYGYTF	TGTGCCAGCAGTTTAGGAGGGGGTGTTAACTATGGCTACACCTTC
-	few	TRBV6-1	TRBJ2-3	CASSEARGVGRTDTQYF	TGTGCCAGCAGTGAAGCTAGGGGCGTAGGGAGAACAGATACGCAGTATTTT
TRBD2	few	TRBV20-1	TRBJ2-7	CSARDAGTSGSRGWYEQYF	TGCAGTGCTAGAGATGCCGGGACTAGCGGGAGCCGTGGATGGTACGAGCAGTACTTC
-	-	TRBV12-5	TRBJ2-1	CASGYLLEQFF	TGTGCTAGTGGCTACCTCCTAGAGCAGTTCTTC
-	few	TRBV5-1	TRBJ1-2	CASSLRDGNYGYTF	TGCGCCAGCAGCTTGCGGGACGGAAACTATGGCTACACCTTC
-	-	TRBV28	TRBJ2-7	CASSQDSEYEQYF	TGTGCCAGCAGTCAAGACAGCGAATACGAGCAGTACTTC
-	many	TRBV29-1	TRBJ2-6	CSVAWSGANVLTF	TGCAGCGTTGCTTGGTCCGGGGCCAACGTCCTGACTTTC
TRBD2	many	TRBV7-3	TRBJ2-5	CASSLTPGLAGVGETQYF	TGTGCCAGCAGCTTAACCCCCGGACTAGCGGGAGTGGGAGAGACCCAGTACTTC
TRBD1	few	TRBV7-3	TRBJ2-1	CASSLRQGAYNEQFF	TGTGCCAGCAGCTTACGACAGGGGGCCTACAATGAGCAGTTCTTC
TRBD2	-	TRBV7-8	TRBJ2-1	CASRPGLAIYNEQFF	TGTGCCAGCAGACCCGGACTAGCCATATACAATGAGCAGTTCTTC
-	many	TRBV10-2	TRBJ2-1	CASSESPGSYNEQFF	TGCGCCAGCAGTGAGTCCCCGGGCAGCTACAATGAGCAGTTCTTC
TRBD1	many	TRBV6-2/TRBV6-3	TRBJ2-1	CASSYLPGTGGNYNEQFF	TGTGCCAGCAGCTATCTTCCCGGGACAGGGGGCAACTACAATGAGCAGTTCTTC
TRBD1	many	TRBV7-2	TRBJ2-3	CASSDFGTGNGYTQYF	TGTGCCAGCAGCGACTTCGGGACAGGGAATGGGTATACGCAGTATTTT
TRBD1	many	TRBV12-3/TRBV12-4	TRBJ1-1	CASSGQGAYTEAFF	TGTGCCAGCAGCGGACAGGGGGCGTACACTGAAGCTTTCTTT
-	-	TRBV7-2	TRBJ2-1	CASSLRSDISYNEQFF	TGTGCCAGCAGCTTAAGGAGCGACATCTCCTACAATGAGCAGTTCTTC
-	few	TRBV20-1	TRBJ2-1	CSARSPLVGQFF	TGCAGTGCTAGATCCCCCCTCGTCGGGCAGTTCTTC
-	-	TRBV7-6	TRBJ1-1	CASSQGFLVNTEAFF	TGTGCCAGCAGCCAAGGGTTTTTGGTTAACACTGAAGCTTTCTTT
-	-	TRBV11-2	TRBJ2-5	CASSFVGARGETQYF	TGTGCCAGCAGCTTTGTGGGAGCCCGGGGAGAGACCCAGTACTTC
TRBD2	-	TRBV20-1	TRBJ2-1	CSVLTSGKDNEQFF	TGCAGTGTTTTGACTAGCGGAAAAGACAATGAGCAGTTCTTC
-	-	TRBV20-1	TRBJ2-5	CSARSFQETQYF	TGCAGTGCTAGATCATTCCAAGAGACCCAGTACTTC
TRBD2	-	TRBV5-1	TRBJ2-5	CASSLAGSGMETQYF	TGCGCCAGCAGCTTGGCGGGTAGCGGGATGGAGACCCAGTACTTC
TRBD2	-	TRBV7-2	TRBJ2-1	CASRGTSGSFYEQFF	TGTGCCAGCCGTGGGACTAGCGGGAGTTTCTATGAGCAGTTCTTC
TRBD2	-	TRBV6-6	TRBJ2-5	CASVSASGFQETQYF	TGTGCCAGCGTCTCCGCTAGCGGGTTCCAAGAGACCCAGTACTTC
-	few	TRBV2	TRBJ2-5	CASSWVSADRQTQYF	TGTGCCAGCAGTTGGGTGTCAGCGGACCGCCAGACCCAGTACTTC
-	few	TRBV12-3/TRBV12-4	TRBJ1-5	CASRQGDVGQPQHF	TGTGCCAGCAGGCAGGGTGATGTCGGGCAGCCCCAGCATTTT
TRBD2	-	TRBV30	TRBJ2-3	CAWSRGRAWGTDTQYF	TGTGCCTGGAGTCGCGGGAGGGCCTGGGGCACAGATACGCAGTATTTT
TRBD2	few	TRBV7-6	TRBJ2-1	CASSSGLREFFHEQFF	TGTGCCAGCAGCTCGGGGTTGCGGGAGTTTTTTCATGAGCAGTTCTTC
-	-	TRBV18	TRBJ1-1	CASSPTVSGEVTEAFF	TGTGCCAGCTCGCCCACAGTTAGTGGAGAGGTCACTGAAGCTTTCTTT
-	-	TRBV18	TRBJ1-2	CASSFSGTADGYTF	TGTGCCAGCTCCTTCTCCGGGACTGCGGATGGCTACACCTTC
-	many	TRBV29-1	TRBJ1-5	CSVAGDQSQPQHF	TGCAGCGTTGCCGGGGATCAATCCCAGCCCCAGCATTTT